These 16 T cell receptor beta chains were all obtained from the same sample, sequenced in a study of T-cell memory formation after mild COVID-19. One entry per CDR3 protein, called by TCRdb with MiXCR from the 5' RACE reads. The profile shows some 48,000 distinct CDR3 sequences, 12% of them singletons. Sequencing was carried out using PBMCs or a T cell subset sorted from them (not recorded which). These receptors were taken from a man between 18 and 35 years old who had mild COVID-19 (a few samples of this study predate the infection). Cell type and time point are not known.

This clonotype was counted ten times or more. In DNA form, the CDR3 reads TGTGCCAGCTGGACGCTAGCTAACTATGGCTACACCTTC. Translated, it gives CASWTLANYGYTF. The chain has TRBV6-2 or TRBV6-3 and TRBJ1-2; D unresolved. V dropped 8 bases and J dropped 0 bases, with 10 bases sitting between them. The V gene's germline CDR1 is MNHEY and CDR2 SVGEGT. The CDR3 covers 13 residues.

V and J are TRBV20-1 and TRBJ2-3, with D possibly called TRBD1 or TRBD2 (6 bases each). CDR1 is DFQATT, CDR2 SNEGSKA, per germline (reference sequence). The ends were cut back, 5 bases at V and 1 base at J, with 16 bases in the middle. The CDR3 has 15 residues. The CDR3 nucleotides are TGCAGTGCTGGACCTTCGGGGGCCGGCACAGATACGCAGTATTTT. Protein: CSAGPSGAGTDTQYF.

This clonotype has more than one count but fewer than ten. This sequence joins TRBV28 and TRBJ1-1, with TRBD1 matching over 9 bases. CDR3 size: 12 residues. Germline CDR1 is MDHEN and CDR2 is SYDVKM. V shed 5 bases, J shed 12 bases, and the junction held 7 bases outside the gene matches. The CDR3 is CASSGPGTGSFF. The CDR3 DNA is TGTGCCAGCAGTGGACCCGGGACAGGGTCTTTCTTT.

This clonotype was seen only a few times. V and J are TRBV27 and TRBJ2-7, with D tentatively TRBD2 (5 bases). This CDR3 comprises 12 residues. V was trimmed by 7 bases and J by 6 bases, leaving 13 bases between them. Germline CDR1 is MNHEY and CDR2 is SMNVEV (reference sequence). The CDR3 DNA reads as TGTGCCAGCATTGAATCGGGGTCCGAGCAGTACTTC. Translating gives CASIESGSEQYF.

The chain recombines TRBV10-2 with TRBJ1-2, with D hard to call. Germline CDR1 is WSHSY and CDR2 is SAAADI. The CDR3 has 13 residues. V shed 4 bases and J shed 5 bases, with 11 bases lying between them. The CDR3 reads CASSVGGLYGYTF. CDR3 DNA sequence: TGCGCCAGCAGTGTAGGCGGTCTTTATGGCTACACCTTC.

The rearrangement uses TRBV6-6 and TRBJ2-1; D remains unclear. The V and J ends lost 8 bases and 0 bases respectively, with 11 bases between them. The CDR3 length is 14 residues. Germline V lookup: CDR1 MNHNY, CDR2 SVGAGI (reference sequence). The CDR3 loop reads CASEEPSSYNEQFF. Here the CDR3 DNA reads TGTGCCAGCGAAGAACCTAGCTCCTACAATGAGCAGTTCTTC.

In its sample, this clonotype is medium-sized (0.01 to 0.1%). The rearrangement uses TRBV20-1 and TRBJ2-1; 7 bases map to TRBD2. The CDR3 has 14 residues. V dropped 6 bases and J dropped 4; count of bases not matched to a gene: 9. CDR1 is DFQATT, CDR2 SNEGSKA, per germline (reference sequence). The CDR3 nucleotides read TGCAGTGCCAAGAACTCGGGGGGATACAATGAGCAGTTCTTC. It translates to CSAKNSGGYNEQFF.

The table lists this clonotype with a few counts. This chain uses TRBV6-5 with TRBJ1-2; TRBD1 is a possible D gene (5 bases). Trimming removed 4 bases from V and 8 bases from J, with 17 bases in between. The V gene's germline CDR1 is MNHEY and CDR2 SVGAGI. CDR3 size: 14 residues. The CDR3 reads CASSSLRDVCGYTF. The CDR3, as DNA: TGTGCCAGCAGTTCACTCCGGGACGTTTGCGGCTACACCTTC.

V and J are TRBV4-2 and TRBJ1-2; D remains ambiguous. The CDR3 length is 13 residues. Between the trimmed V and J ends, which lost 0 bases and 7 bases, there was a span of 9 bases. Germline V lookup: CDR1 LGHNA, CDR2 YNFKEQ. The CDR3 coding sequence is TGTGCCAGCAGCCAAGATAATTGGTTTGGCTACACCTTC. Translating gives CASSQDNWFGYTF.

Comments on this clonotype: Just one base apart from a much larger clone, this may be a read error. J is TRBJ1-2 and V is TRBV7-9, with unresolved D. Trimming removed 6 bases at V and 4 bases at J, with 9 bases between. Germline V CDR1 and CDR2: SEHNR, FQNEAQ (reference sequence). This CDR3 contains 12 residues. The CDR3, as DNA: TGTGCCAGCAGTTCCGACGTCTATGGCTACACCTTC. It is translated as CASSSDVYGYTF.

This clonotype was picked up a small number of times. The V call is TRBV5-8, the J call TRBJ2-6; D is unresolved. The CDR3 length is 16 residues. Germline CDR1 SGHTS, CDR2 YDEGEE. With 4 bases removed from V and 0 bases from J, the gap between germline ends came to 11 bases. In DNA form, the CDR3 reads TGTGCCAGCAGCATGGAGTCGTTCTCTGGGGCCAACGTCCTGACTTTC. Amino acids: CASSMESFSGANVLTF.

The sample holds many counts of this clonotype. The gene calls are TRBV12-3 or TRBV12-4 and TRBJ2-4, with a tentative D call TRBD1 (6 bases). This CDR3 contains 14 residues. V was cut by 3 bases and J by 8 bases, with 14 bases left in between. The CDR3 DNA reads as TGTGCCAGCAGTTTCAGGGGTATGGCAGACATTCAGTACTTC. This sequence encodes CASSFRGMADIQYF.

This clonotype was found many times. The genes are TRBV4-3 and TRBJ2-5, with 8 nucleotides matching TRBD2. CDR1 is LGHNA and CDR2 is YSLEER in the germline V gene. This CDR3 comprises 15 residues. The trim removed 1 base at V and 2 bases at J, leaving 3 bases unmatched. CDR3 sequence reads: CASSQGTGGQETQYF. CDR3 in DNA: TGCGCCAGCAGCCAAGGGACGGGGGGGCAAGAGACCCAGTACTTC.

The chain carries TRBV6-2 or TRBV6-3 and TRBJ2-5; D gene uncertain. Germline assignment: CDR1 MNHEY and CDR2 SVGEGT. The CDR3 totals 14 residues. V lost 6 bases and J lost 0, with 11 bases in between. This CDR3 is CASRGIRDQETQYF. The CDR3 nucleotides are TGTGCCAGCAGAGGTATCCGGGACCAAGAGACCCAGTACTTC.

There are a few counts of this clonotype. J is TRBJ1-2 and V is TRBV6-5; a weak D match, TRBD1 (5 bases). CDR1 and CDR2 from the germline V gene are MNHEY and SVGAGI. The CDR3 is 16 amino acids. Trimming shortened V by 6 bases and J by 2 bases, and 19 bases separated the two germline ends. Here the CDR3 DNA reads TGTGCCAGCAGGCGAATCCGATTAGGGGAAAACTATGGCTACACCTTC. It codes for CASRRIRLGENYGYTF.

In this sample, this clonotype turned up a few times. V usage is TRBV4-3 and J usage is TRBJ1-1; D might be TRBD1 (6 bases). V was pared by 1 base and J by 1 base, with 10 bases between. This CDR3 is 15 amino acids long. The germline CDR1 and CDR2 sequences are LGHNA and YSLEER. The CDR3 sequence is CASSQVGQQNTEAFF. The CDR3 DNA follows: TGCGCCAGCAGCCAAGTGGGACAACAGAACACTGAAGCTTTCTTT.